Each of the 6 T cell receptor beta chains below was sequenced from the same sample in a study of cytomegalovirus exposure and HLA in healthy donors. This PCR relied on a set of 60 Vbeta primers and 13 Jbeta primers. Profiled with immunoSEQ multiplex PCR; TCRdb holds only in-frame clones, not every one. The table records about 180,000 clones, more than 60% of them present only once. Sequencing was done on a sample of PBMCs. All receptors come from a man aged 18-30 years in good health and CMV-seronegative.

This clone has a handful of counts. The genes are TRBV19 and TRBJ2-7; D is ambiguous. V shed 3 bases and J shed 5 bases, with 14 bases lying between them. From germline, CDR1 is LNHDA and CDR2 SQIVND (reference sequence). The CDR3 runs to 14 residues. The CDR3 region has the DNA TGTGCCAGTAGTATTCATCCTCGACTCGACGAGCAGTACTTC. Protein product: CASSIHPRLDEQYF. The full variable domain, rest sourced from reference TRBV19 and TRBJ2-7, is DGGITQSPKYLFRKEGQNVTLSCEQNLNHDAMYWYRQDPGQGLRLIYYSQIVNDFQKGDIAEGYSVSREKKESFPLTVTSAQKNPTAFYLCASSIHPRLDEQYFGPGTRLTVT.

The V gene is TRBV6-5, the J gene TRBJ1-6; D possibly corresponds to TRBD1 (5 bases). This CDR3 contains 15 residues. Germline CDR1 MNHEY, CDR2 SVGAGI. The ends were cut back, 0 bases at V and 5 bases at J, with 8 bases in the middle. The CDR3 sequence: CASSYSYRNNSPLHF. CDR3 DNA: TGTGCCAGCAGTTACTCGTACAGGAATAATTCACCCCTCCACTTT.

The CDR3 loop is CASSAGLADFNNEQFF. Here the CDR3 DNA reads TGTGCCAGCAGCGCCGGACTAGCGGACTTCAACAATGAGCAGTTCTTC. V is TRBV9 and J is TRBJ2-1; 10 bases map to TRBD2. V shed 3 bases, J shed 5 bases, and the junction held 8 bases outside the gene matches. Germline CDR1 is SGDLS and CDR2 is YYNGEE. The CDR3 totals 16 residues.

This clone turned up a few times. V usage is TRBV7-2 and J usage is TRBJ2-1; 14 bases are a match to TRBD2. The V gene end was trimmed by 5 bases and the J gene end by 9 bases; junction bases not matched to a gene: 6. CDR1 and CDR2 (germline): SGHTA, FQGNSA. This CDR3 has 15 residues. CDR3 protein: CASSQTSGRAGEQFF. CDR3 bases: TGTGCCAGCAGCCAGACTAGCGGGAGGGCCGGTGAGCAGTTCTTC. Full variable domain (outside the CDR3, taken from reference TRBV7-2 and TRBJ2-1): GAGVSQSPSNKVTEKGKDVELRCDPISGHTALYWYRQSLGQGLEFLIYFQGNSAPDKSGLPSDRFSAERTGGSVSTLTIQRTQQEDSAVYLCASSQTSGRAGEQFFGPGTRLTVL.

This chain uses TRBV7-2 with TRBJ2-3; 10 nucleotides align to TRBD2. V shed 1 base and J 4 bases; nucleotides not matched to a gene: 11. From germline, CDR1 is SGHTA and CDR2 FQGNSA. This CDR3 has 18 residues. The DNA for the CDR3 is TGTGCCAGCAGCTTAGTGGGCTGGGCTAGCGGGAGTGCAGATACGCAGTATTTT. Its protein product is CASSLVGWASGSADTQYF.

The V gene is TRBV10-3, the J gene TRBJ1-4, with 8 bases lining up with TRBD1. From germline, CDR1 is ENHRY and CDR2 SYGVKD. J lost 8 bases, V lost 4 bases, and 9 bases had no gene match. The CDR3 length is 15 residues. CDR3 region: CAISVTGQDGEKLFF. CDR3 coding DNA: TGTGCCATCAGTGTGACGGGACAGGATGGGGAAAAACTGTTTTTT.